Detailed here is one TCR beta chain. No antigen is known for it. Trimming cost V 4 bases and J 4 bases, with 11 bases left between them. From germline, CDR1 is MNHEY and CDR2 SMNVEV (reference sequence). The CDR3 is 13 residues long. The record originates from a study of shared clonotypes between healthy human individuals. Background on the study: Three CD4 naive, three CD4 memory, two CD8 naive and one CD8 memory plate were used per donor.

Findings and caveats of the study: Generally, naive subsets came out with larger estimated richness than memory subsets.

Naive CD8 cells lacked CD45RO and underwent positive selection for CCR7, leaving out terminally differentiated effector memory CD45RA+ cells. It was across several immunoSEQ plates that each subset's genomic DNA was evenly split. Generated by immunoSEQ multiplex PCR, the TCRdb table keeps only in-frame clones and is missing some. The sample holds about 2 million clones, about 95% seen once. The chain uses TRBV27 and TRBJ2-7; no reliable D call. The origin of this receptor is a man between 18 and 35 years old in good health. Sequenced input: naive CD8+ T cells sorted from blood. This CDR3 reads CASSYRSFYEQYF. The CDR3 region has the DNA TGTGCCAGCAGTTATCGGAGCTTTTACGAGCAGTACTTC.